The rows below give T cell receptor beta chains drawn from one sample of a study of blood T cell repertoires in COVID-19. Sequenced by immunoSEQ multiplex PCR; TCRdb stores in-frame clones only, minus some. Of roughly 130,000 clones in the sample, over 75% were seen once. The sequencing sample was made of peripheral blood. These TCRs come from a middle-aged man with active or convalescent COVID-19. The CDR3 runs from the conserved cysteine through the conserved F or W. The D gene is left open where the match is weak. The size of a clone is reported for some rows only, either as once, few or many, or as a class for expanded clones.

D: .
V: TRBV7-9
size: .
J: TRBJ1-6
CDR3: CASSLGDRNNSPLHF
DNA: TGTGCCAGCAGCTTAGGCGACAGAAATAATTCACCCCTCCACTTT

D: TRBD1
V: TRBV19
size: .
J: TRBJ1-5
CDR3: CASSIPTGGNQPQHF
DNA: TGTGCCAGTAGTATACCGACAGGGGGCAATCAGCCCCAGCATTTT

D: TRBD1
V: TRBV19
size: .
J: TRBJ1-5
CDR3: CASSIPDRGKVSNQPQHF
DNA: TGTGCCAGTAGTATCCCAGACAGGGGGAAGGTTAGCAATCAGCCCCAGCATTTT

D: .
V: TRBV6-6
size: .
J: TRBJ1-2
CDR3: CASRVLYGYTF
DNA: TGTGCCAGCAGGGTACTCTATGGCTACACCTTC

D: TRBD1
V: TRBV11-2
size: .
J: TRBJ2-3
CDR3: CASSLWAGGVTDTQYF
DNA: TGTGCCAGCAGCTTATGGGCAGGGGGCGTTACAGATACGCAGTATTTT

D: TRBD2
V: TRBV7-9
size: .
J: TRBJ2-3
CDR3: CASSPEGTSVTDTQYF
DNA: TGTGCCAGCAGCCCCGAAGGCACTAGCGTGACAGATACGCAGTATTTT

D: .
V: TRBV2
size: .
J: TRBJ1-1
CDR3: CASSEGGRKGSEAFF
DNA: TGTGCCAGCAGTGAAGGGGGCAGGAAGGGGTCTGAAGCTTTCTTT

D: .
V: TRBV7-9
size: .
J: TRBJ2-7
CDR3: CASHGASYPYYEQYF
DNA: TGTGCCAGCCACGGAGCCTCATACCCCTACTACGAGCAGTACTTC

D: TRBD2
V: TRBV3-1/TRBV3-2
size: once
J: TRBJ2-5
CDR3: CASRDSGAGETQYF
DNA: TGTGCCAGCCGCGATAGCGGGGCTGGAGAGACCCAGTACTTC

D: .
V: TRBV5-1
size: .
J: TRBJ1-2
CDR3: CASSFAAANYGYTF
DNA: TGCGCCAGCAGCTTCGCCGCAGCTAACTATGGCTACACCTTC

D: TRBD1
V: TRBV5-4
size: few
J: TRBJ2-7
CDR3: CASSVDRYEQYF
DNA: TGTGCCAGCAGCGTGGACAGGTACGAGCAGTACTTC

D: .
V: TRBV5-1
size: .
J: TRBJ1-3
CDR3: CASSSQTGWGNTIYF
DNA: TGCGCCAGCAGCTCTCAGACAGGCTGGGGAAACACCATATATTTT

D: .
V: TRBV7-9
size: .
J: TRBJ2-5
CDR3: CASSSNSQGEFETQYF
DNA: TGTGCCAGCAGCTCAAACTCACAGGGTGAATTCGAGACCCAGTACTTC

D: .
V: TRBV10-2
size: once
J: TRBJ1-1
CDR3: CASIPKSGDLETFF
DNA: TGCGCCAGCATCCCAAAGTCGGGAGATCTTGAAACTTTCTTT

D: .
V: TRBV2
size: .
J: TRBJ2-1
CDR3: CASSAPELADDEQFF
DNA: TGTGCCAGCAGTGCACCCGAACTAGCCGACGATGAGCAGTTCTTC

D: .
V: TRBV5-1
size: .
J: TRBJ1-5
CDR3: CASILRRDDSNQPQHF
DNA: TGCGCCAGCATCCTGCGGAGGGACGATAGCAATCAGCCCCAGCATTTT

D: TRBD1
V: TRBV5-1
size: .
J: TRBJ2-7
CDR3: CASSLGARDRSYEQYF
DNA: TGCGCCAGCAGCTTGGGGGCTAGGGACAGATCCTACGAGCAGTACTTC

D: TRBD2
V: TRBV12-5
size: .
J: TRBJ2-5
CDR3: CASGLGQARGGPGLAKTQYF
DNA: TGTGCTAGTGGTTTGGGTCAGGCCCGCGGGGGTCCGGGACTAGCGAAGACCCAGTACTTC

D: TRBD1
V: TRBV30
size: .
J: TRBJ1-4
CDR3: CAWSVVSRDRGRKLFF
DNA: TGTGCCTGGAGTGTAGTATCCCGGGACAGGGGCAGAAAACTGTTTTTT

D: TRBD1
V: TRBV7-7
size: .
J: TRBJ2-3
CDR3: CASSPGTGGPDTQYF
DNA: TGTGCTAGCAGCCCGGGGACAGGCGGACCCGATACGCAGTATTTT

D: .
V: TRBV4-1
size: .
J: TRBJ2-7
CDR3: CASSQDTGTLGGYEQYF
DNA: TGCGCCAGCAGCCAAGATACCGGGACCCTGGGGGGATACGAGCAGTACTTC

D: TRBD2
V: TRBV3-1/TRBV3-2
size: .
J: TRBJ2-2
CDR3: CASSLHSGLAGTGELFF
DNA: TGTGCCAGCAGCCTCCACTCGGGACTAGCGGGCACCGGGGAGCTGTTTTTT

D: .
V: TRBV18
size: once
J: TRBJ1-3
CDR3: CASSPAGGDGTIYF
DNA: TGTGCCAGCTCACCTGCTGGGGGCGATGGCACCATATATTTT

D: .
V: TRBV18
size: few
J: TRBJ2-6
CDR3: CASSVMGGQGFSGANVLTF
DNA: TGTGCCAGCTCGGTGATGGGAGGCCAAGGATTTTCTGGGGCCAACGTCCTGACTTTC

D: TRBD1
V: TRBV7-6
size: few
J: TRBJ1-3
CDR3: CASSSPYRGGNTIYF
DNA: TGTGCCAGCAGCTCCCCCTACAGGGGTGGAAACACCATATATTTT

D: TRBD1
V: TRBV6-5
size: .
J: TRBJ1-4
CDR3: CASSSAGTGNEKLFF
DNA: TGTGCCAGCAGCAGCGCCGGGACAGGGAATGAAAAACTGTTTTTT

D: TRBD1
V: TRBV6-5
size: .
J: TRBJ2-7
CDR3: CASSSGGTGGYEQYF
DNA: TGTGCCAGCAGCTCTGGGGGGACAGGGGGCTACGAGCAGTACTTC

D: .
V: TRBV24-1
size: .
J: TRBJ2-3
CDR3: CATSDGGRTDTQYF
DNA: TGTGCCACCAGTGATGGGGGCAGGACAGATACGCAGTATTTT

D: TRBD2
V: TRBV19
size: .
J: TRBJ2-5
CDR3: CASSSLSGGKETQYF
DNA: TGTGCCAGTAGCTCCCTTAGCGGGGGGAAAGAGACCCAGTACTTC

D: TRBD2
V: TRBV6-2/TRBV6-3
size: .
J: TRBJ2-3
CDR3: CASSTSGVFTDTQYF
DNA: TGTGCCAGCAGTACTAGCGGGGTGTTCACAGATACGCAGTATTTT

D: TRBD1
V: TRBV2
size: .
J: TRBJ1-4
CDR3: CASRGQGGLEKLFF
DNA: TGTGCCAGCAGAGGACAGGGAGGACTCGAAAAACTGTTTTTT

D: .
V: TRBV12-3/TRBV12-4
size: .
J: TRBJ2-7
CDR3: CASSFRQDEQYF
DNA: TGTGCCAGCAGTTTTCGTCAGGACGAGCAGTACTTC

D: TRBD1
V: TRBV27
size: .
J: TRBJ1-2
CDR3: CASSRTLSTGGDGYTF
DNA: TGTGCCAGCAGTCGCACCCTTTCGACAGGGGGAGATGGCTACACCTTC

D: TRBD1
V: TRBV19
size: .
J: TRBJ1-6
CDR3: CASSSARDRGTSYNSPLHF
DNA: TGTGCCAGTAGTTCCGCCCGGGACAGGGGTACCTCCTATAATTCACCCCTCCACTTT

D: .
V: TRBV3-1/TRBV3-2
size: .
J: TRBJ2-1
CDR3: CASSQDRLYNEQFF
DNA: TGTGCCAGCAGCCAAGATCGTCTCTACAATGAGCAGTTCTTC

D: TRBD1
V: TRBV27
size: .
J: TRBJ1-2
CDR3: CASSSTGQRYGYTF
DNA: TGTGCCAGCAGTTCCACGGGACAGAGATATGGCTACACCTTC

D: .
V: TRBV12-3/TRBV12-4
size: .
J: TRBJ2-7
CDR3: CATRERQSGEQYF
DNA: TGTGCCACCCGAGAAAGACAGTCCGGCGAGCAGTACTTC

D: TRBD1
V: TRBV25-1
size: .
J: TRBJ1-4
CDR3: CASRDSGGNEKLFF
DNA: TGTGCCAGCAGAGATTCAGGGGGTAATGAAAAACTGTTTTTT

D: .
V: TRBV19
size: .
J: TRBJ1-5
CDR3: CASSILEGGGQPQHF
DNA: TGTGCCAGTAGTATTTTAGAGGGTGGAGGACAGCCCCAGCATTTT

D: .
V: TRBV3-1/TRBV3-2
size: .
J: TRBJ1-3
CDR3: CASSVRGSGNTIYF
DNA: TGTGCCAGCAGCGTAAGGGGAAGTGGAAACACCATATATTTT

D: TRBD1
V: TRBV29-1
size: .
J: TRBJ2-1
CDR3: CSAGTGVILVTNEQFF
DNA: TGCAGCGCCGGGACAGGGGTTATTTTGGTTACCAATGAGCAGTTCTTC

D: TRBD1
V: TRBV3-1/TRBV3-2
size: .
J: TRBJ1-4
CDR3: CASGGDRVNEKLFF
DNA: TGTGCCAGCGGAGGGGACAGGGTTAATGAAAAACTGTTTTTT

D: TRBD1
V: TRBV19
size: once
J: TRBJ1-5
CDR3: CASSTLQGVGNQPQHF
DNA: TGTGCCAGTAGTACACTCCAGGGGGTGGGCAATCAGCCCCAGCATTTT

D: .
V: TRBV21-1
size: .
J: TRBJ1-6
CDR3: CASSRWRDSPLHF
DNA: TGTGCCAGCAGCCGGTGGAGGGACTCACCCCTCCACTTT

D: .
V: TRBV3-1/TRBV3-2
size: .
J: TRBJ2-3
CDR3: CASSQEQGRSTDTQYF
DNA: TGTGCCAGCAGCCAAGAGCAGGGGCGGAGCACAGATACGCAGTATTTT

D: TRBD2
V: TRBV7-2
size: .
J: TRBJ2-3
CDR3: CASTPLVGAGGDTQYF
DNA: TGTGCCAGCACCCCCCTGGTAGGAGCGGGGGGGGATACGCAGTATTTT

D: TRBD2
V: TRBV9
size: .
J: TRBJ2-3
CDR3: CASSVSRGESTDTQYF
DNA: TGTGCCAGCAGCGTAAGCCGGGGGGAGTCCACAGATACGCAGTATTTT

D: TRBD1
V: TRBV24-1
size: .
J: TRBJ2-2
CDR3: CATRGQERNTGELFF
DNA: TGTGCCACCAGGGGACAGGAACGGAACACCGGGGAGCTGTTTTTT

D: TRBD1
V: TRBV13
size: .
J: TRBJ1-1
CDR3: CASSPRGRTEAFF
DNA: TGTGCCAGCAGCCCGAGGGGGCGCACTGAAGCTTTCTTT

D: .
V: TRBV4-1
size: .
J: TRBJ2-5
CDR3: CASSQDRGFVKTQYF
DNA: TGCGCCAGCAGCCAAGATCGTGGCTTCGTCAAGACCCAGTACTTC

D: TRBD2
V: TRBV9
size: .
J: TRBJ2-1
CDR3: CASSAAGGQGSEQFF
DNA: TGTGCCAGCAGCGCGGCGGGGGGGCAGGGAAGTGAGCAGTTCTTC

D: .
V: TRBV6-1
size: .
J: TRBJ1-1
CDR3: CASSEALAGEPEAFF
DNA: TGTGCCAGCAGTGAAGCGCTTGCAGGCGAGCCGGAAGCTTTCTTT

D: .
V: TRBV10-1
size: .
J: TRBJ2-3
CDR3: CASSLSTVSTDTQYF
DNA: TGCGCCAGCAGTCTCTCAACTGTTAGCACAGATACGCAGTATTTT

D: TRBD1
V: TRBV5-1
size: .
J: TRBJ2-2
CDR3: CASSFGDRDTGELFF
DNA: TGCGCCAGCAGCTTCGGGGACAGGGACACCGGGGAGCTGTTTTTT

D: TRBD1
V: TRBV18
size: .
J: TRBJ2-5
CDR3: CASSQGTGRQETQYF
DNA: TGTGCCAGCTCACAAGGGACAGGGAGGCAAGAGACCCAGTACTTC

D: TRBD1
V: TRBV5-4
size: .
J: TRBJ2-7
CDR3: CASSQWDREVREQYF
DNA: TGTGCCAGCAGCCAATGGGACAGAGAGGTCAGGGAGCAGTACTTC

D: .
V: TRBV6-4
size: .
J: TRBJ1-1
CDR3: CASRGEDSNTEAFF
DNA: TGTGCCAGCAGGGGGGAGGACTCGAACACTGAAGCTTTCTTT

D: .
V: TRBV25-1
size: .
J: TRBJ2-7
CDR3: CASSEYRDSYEQYF
DNA: TGTGCCAGCAGTGAATATCGAGACAGCTACGAGCAGTACTTC

D: TRBD1
V: TRBV5-1
size: .
J: TRBJ1-1
CDR3: CASKSARDSTLNTEAFF
DNA: TGCGCCAGTAAATCCGCCCGGGACAGTACGTTGAACACTGAAGCTTTCTTT